The 21 T cell receptor beta chains below all came from one sample that was sequenced in a study of CD8 T cells in Susac syndrome. Roughly 0.45 to 1 ug RNA was reverse transcribed with random hexamers. A single record per CDR3 protein comes from TCRdb applying MiXCR to the immunoSEQ multiplex PCR reads. The sample carries about 150,000 distinct CDR3 sequences, 85% to 95% recorded once. Sequenced: CD8+ T cells from PBMCs. Receptors were obtained from a human donor with multiple sclerosis.

The sample holds one count of this clonotype. The V gene is TRBV29-1, the J gene TRBJ1-2; weak D call: TRBD1 (5 bases). Germline V gives CDR1 SQVTM, CDR2 ANQGSEA. The CDR3 consists of 12 residues. Trimming left V 7 bases short and J 6 bases short, with 15 bases between. The CDR3 region is CSASGEGHGYTF. The CDR3 nucleotides read TGCAGCGCGTCCGGGGAGGGACATGGCTACACCTTC.

This rearrangement joins TRBV23-1 to TRBJ2-7; 11 bases agree with TRBD1. TRBV23-1 is an ORF; its function is uncertain. The CDR3 has 21 amino acids. The trim removed 3 bases at V and 1 base at J, leaving 20 bases unmatched. This chain's CDR3 is CASSHSPVKGQGVIGSYEQYF. The DNA of the CDR3 is TGCGCCAGCAGTCACTCACCCGTTAAGGGACAGGGGGTTATCGGGTCCTACGAGCAGTACTTC.

This clonotype has only one observation. The CDR3 spells CASSLGPARQPQHF. As DNA, the CDR3 is TGTGCCAGCAGTTTAGGGCCCGCGCGGCAGCCCCAGCATTTT. This chain uses TRBV27 with TRBJ1-5; unclear D gene. The germline V and J ends were trimmed by 2 bases and 7 bases, with 12 bases remaining between them. The CDR3 runs to 14 residues. Germline V gene data show CDR1 as MNHEY and CDR2 as SMNVEV (reference sequence).

The chain has TRBV15 and TRBJ2-3; 13 positions agree with TRBD2. Germline V CDR1 and CDR2: LNHNV, YYDKDF (reference sequence). The CDR3 runs 18 residues. V shed 4 bases and J 2 bases; nucleotides not matched to a gene: 9. CDR3 bases: TGTGCCACCAGCACTACGATAGGGACTAGCGGGGACACAGATACGCAGTATTTT. The encoded protein is CATSTTIGTSGDTDTQYF.

The chain has TRBV11-2 and TRBJ2-1; 7 bases fit TRBD1. Trimming removed 5 bases from V and 7 bases from J; junction bases left unmatched: 11. Germline V gives CDR1 SGHAT, CDR2 FQNNGV. The CDR3 length is 15 residues. The CDR3 sequence: CASSLGRGSGNEQFF. Written as DNA, the CDR3 is TGTGCCAGCAGCCTCGGCAGGGGGTCAGGTAATGAGCAGTTCTTC.

This clonotype has more than one count but fewer than ten. The chain joins TRBV29-1 to TRBJ2-7; the match to TRBD2 covers 11 bases. Germline-derived CDR1 and CDR2 are SQVTM and ANQGSEA. This CDR3 has 15 amino acids. Germline trimming cut 1 base from V and 3 bases from J; bases unmatched to any gene: 5. The CDR3 protein is CSVEGLAGTIYEQYF. As DNA, the CDR3 is TGCAGCGTTGAAGGACTAGCGGGGACCATCTACGAGCAGTACTTC.

V gene TRBV27 combines with J gene TRBJ2-7; 9 bases are shared with TRBD2. Germline V CDR1 and CDR2: MNHEY, SMNVEV (reference sequence). The trim removed 3 bases at V and 1 base at J, leaving 4 bases unmatched. The CDR3 totals 15 residues. The CDR3 DNA follows: TGTGCCAGCAGTTTGCGCGGGGGGGCATCCTACGAGCAGTACTTC. This translates into CASSLRGGASYEQYF.

The chain couples TRBV2 to TRBJ1-2, with 7 bases that match TRBD1. This CDR3 comprises 12 residues. CDR1 and CDR2 from the germline V gene are SNHLY and FYNNEI. V gave up 6 bases and J gave up 3 bases; unmatched junction bases: 1. CDR3 DNA: TGTGCCAGCAGGCAGGGGGACTATGGCTACACCTTC. Encoded protein: CASRQGDYGYTF.

The J gene is TRBJ1-1, the V gene TRBV13, with 8 bases identical to TRBD1. The CDR3 is 13 amino acids. Per the germline V gene, CDR1 is PRHDT and CDR2 is FYEKMQ (reference sequence). V lost 9 bases and J lost 3; bases outside the gene matches: 6. The CDR3 sequence is CASQSTGDTEAFF. For the CDR3, the DNA is TGTGCCAGTCAGTCGACAGGGGACACTGAAGCTTTCTTT.

The V and J genes are TRBV3-1 and TRBJ2-1; weak D call: TRBD2 (6 bases). The CDR3 is made up of 16 amino acids. The ends were cut back, 0 bases at V and 8 bases at J, with 17 bases in the middle. Per germline, CDR1 LGHDT and CDR2 YNNKEL (reference sequence). DNA of the CDR3: TGTGCCAGCAGCCAAGATCAAGGACTAAACGGCTATGAGCAGTTCTTC. Protein: CASSQDQGLNGYEQFF.

V is TRBV25-1 and J is TRBJ2-6; D possibly corresponds to TRBD1 (5 bases). Trimming took 5 bases from V and 0 from J, leaving 8 bases between them. CDR1 and CDR2 from the germline V gene are MGHDK and SYGVNS. The CDR3 length is 15 residues. The CDR3 DNA sequence: TGTGCCAGCAGTAACAGGAGCTCTGGGGCCAACGTCCTGACTTTC. Its protein is CASSNRSSGANVLTF.

The table lists this clonotype with a count of one. V is TRBV29-1 and J is TRBJ1-2; perhaps TRBD1 as D (6 bases). The germline V and J ends were trimmed by 8 bases and 0 bases, with 16 bases remaining between them. This CDR3 spans 14 amino acids. Germline V gene sequence: CDR1 SQVTM, CDR2 ANQGSEA. This chain's CDR3 is CSFQGTPSNYGYTF. For the CDR3, the DNA is TGCAGCTTTCAGGGGACACCGTCTAACTATGGCTACACCTTC.

V is TRBV4-3 and J is TRBJ2-1; D not certain. The CDR3 runs 17 residues. V was trimmed by 0 bases and J by 2 bases, leaving 14 bases between them. In germline, CDR1 is LGHNA, CDR2 YSLEER. The CDR3 DNA reads TGCGCCAGCAGCCAAGATCTAGGCTTCGGTGCCTACAATGAGCAGTTCTTC. Its translation is CASSQDLGFGAYNEQFF.

V is TRBV16 and J is TRBJ1-4; D is undetermined. The CDR3 runs 11 residues. Germline V CDR1 and CDR2: KGHSY, FQNENV. The V and J ends lost 4 bases and 10 bases respectively, with 7 bases between them. CDR3 bases: TGTGCCAGCAGCCCGGGCCGAAAACTGTTTTTT. Translated: CASSPGRKLFF.

The CDR3 reads CASSPGQGWDYEQYF. CDR3 sequence (DNA): TGTGCCAGCAGCCCCGGACAGGGTTGGGACTACGAGCAGTACTTC. This rearrangement joins TRBV11-2 to TRBJ2-7, with 8 bases identical to TRBD1. Germline V gene data show CDR1 as SGHAT and CDR2 as FQNNGV. The CDR3 runs 15 residues. The V and J ends lost 5 bases and 3 bases, in that order; junction bases with no gene match: 9.

This rearrangement joins TRBV6-5 to TRBJ2-3; TRBD1 aligns across 8 bases. This CDR3 contains 15 residues. V shed 6 bases and J 4 bases; nucleotides not matched to a gene: 9. The V gene's germline CDR1 is MNHEY and CDR2 SVGAGI. The CDR3 sequence is CASRLRGRTADTQYF. CDR3 in DNA: TGTGCCAGCAGGCTCAGGGGGCGTACGGCAGATACGCAGTATTTT.

This chain joins TRBV5-1 and TRBJ2-7; 8 bases align to TRBD2. J gave up 3 bases and V 6 bases, and 8 bases lay outside the gene matches. The germline CDR1 and CDR2 sequences are SGHRS and YFSETQ. The length of the CDR3 is 14 residues. The CDR3 loop is CASKEAGAHYEQYF. The CDR3 DNA follows: TGCGCCAGCAAGGAAGCGGGGGCCCACTACGAGCAGTACTTC.

This rearrangement joins TRBV6-2 or TRBV6-3 to TRBJ2-7; D might be TRBD1 (6 bases). CDR3 length: 14 residues. V dropped 5 bases and J dropped 0 bases, with 11 bases sitting between them. Germline V gene data show CDR1 as MNHEY and CDR2 as SVGEGT. CDR3 sequence reads: CASSHRESSYEQYF. CDR3 nucleotides: TGTGCCAGCAGTCACAGGGAGAGCTCCTACGAGCAGTACTTC.

The genes are TRBV15 and TRBJ2-5; D is perhaps TRBD2 (6 bases). The V gene's germline CDR1 is LNHNV and CDR2 YYDKDF (reference sequence). The CDR3 has 15 amino acids. Trimming took off 1 base at V and 5 bases at J, with 14 bases between the two ends. In DNA, the CDR3 is TGTGCCACCAGCAGAGCAAAAGGGACTTTGGAGACCCAGTACTTC. Its protein product is CATSRAKGTLETQYF.

The J gene is TRBJ2-1, the V gene TRBV6-5; 9 positions agree with TRBD1. V gave up 6 bases and J gave up 15 bases; unmatched junction bases: 6. Germline values: CDR1 MNHEY, CDR2 SVGAGI. The CDR3 sequence is 11 residues long. CDR3 DNA: TGTGCCAGCAGGGCTACAGGGGGCTGGTTCTTC. Residues: CASRATGGWFF.

The J gene is TRBJ1-6, the V gene TRBV28; perhaps TRBD1 as D (6 bases). V was shortened by 2 bases and J by 8 bases, with 7 bases between the two germline ends. The CDR3 has 13 amino acids. Per germline, CDR1 MDHEN and CDR2 SYDVKM. As DNA, the CDR3 is TGTGCCAGCAGTTTACAGGGGCATTCACCCCTCCACTTT. Encoded protein: CASSLQGHSPLHF.